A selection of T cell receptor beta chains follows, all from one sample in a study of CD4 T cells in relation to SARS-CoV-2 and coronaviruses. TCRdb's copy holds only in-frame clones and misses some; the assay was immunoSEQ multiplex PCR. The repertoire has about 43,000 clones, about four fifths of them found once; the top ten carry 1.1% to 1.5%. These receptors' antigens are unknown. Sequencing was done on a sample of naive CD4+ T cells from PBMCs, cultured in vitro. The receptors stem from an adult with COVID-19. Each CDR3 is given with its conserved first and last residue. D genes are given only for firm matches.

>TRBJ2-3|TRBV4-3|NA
CASSQASSTDTQYF
TGCGCCAGCAGCCAAGCGAGTAGCACAGATACGCAGTATTTT
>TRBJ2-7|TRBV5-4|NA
CASSRPGTIYEQYF
TGTGCCAGCAGCCGACCAGGGACCATCTACGAGCAGTACTTC
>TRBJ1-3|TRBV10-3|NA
CASYRDAGNTIYF
TGTGCCAGTTACAGGGACGCTGGAAACACCATATATTTT
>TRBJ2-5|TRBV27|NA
CASSLQGGEQETQYF
TGTGCCAGCAGTTTGCAAGGAGGGGAGCAAGAGACCCAGTACTTC
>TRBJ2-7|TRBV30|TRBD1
CAWRAPPGQGHEQYF
TGTGCCTGGAGAGCTCCGCCGGGACAGGGTCACGAGCAGTACTTC
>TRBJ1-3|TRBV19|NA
CASSYWSYSGNTIYF
TGTGCCAGTAGCTATTGGAGTTACTCTGGAAACACCATATATTTT
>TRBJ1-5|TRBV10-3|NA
CATGEDPSNQPQHF
TGTGCCACCGGGGAGGACCCCAGCAATCAGCCCCAGCATTTT
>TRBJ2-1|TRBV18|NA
CASSQQGKYSYNEQFF
TGTGCCAGCTCACAACAGGGTAAATACTCCTACAATGAGCAGTTCTTC
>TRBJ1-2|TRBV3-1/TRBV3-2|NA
CASSLLGDGYTF
TGTGCCAGCAGCCTCTTAGGAGATGGCTACACCTTC
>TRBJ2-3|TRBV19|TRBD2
CASSGASGRAGTDTQYF
TGTGCCAGTAGTGGGGCTAGCGGGAGAGCCGGCACAGATACGCAGTATTTT
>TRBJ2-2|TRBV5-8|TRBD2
CASSLDLGGTTGELFF
TGTGCCAGCAGCTTGGATTTGGGAGGGACGACCGGGGAGCTGTTTTTT